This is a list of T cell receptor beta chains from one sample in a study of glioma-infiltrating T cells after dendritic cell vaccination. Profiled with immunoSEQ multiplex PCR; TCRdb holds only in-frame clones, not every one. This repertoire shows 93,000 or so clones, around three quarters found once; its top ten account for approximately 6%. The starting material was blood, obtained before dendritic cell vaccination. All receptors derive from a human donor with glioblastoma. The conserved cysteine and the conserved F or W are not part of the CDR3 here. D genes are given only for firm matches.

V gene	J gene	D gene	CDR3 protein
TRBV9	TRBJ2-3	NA	ASSWMGGRGTDTQY
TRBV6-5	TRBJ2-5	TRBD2	ASSYSGGAETQY
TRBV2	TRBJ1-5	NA	ASKAGLSNQPQH
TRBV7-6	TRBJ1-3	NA	ASSSLRGNTIY
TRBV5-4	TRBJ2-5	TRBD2	ASSLGSGLAGVQETQY
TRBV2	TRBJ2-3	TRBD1	ASSEALGGQSTDTQY
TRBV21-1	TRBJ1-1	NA	ASSTNLGLTNTEAF
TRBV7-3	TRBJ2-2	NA	ASSLMAPTFANTGELF
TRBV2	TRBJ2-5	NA	ASRLLGRGQETQY
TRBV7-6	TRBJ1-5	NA	ASSLSRAGNQPQH
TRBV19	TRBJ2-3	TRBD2	ASSPASGGGDTQY
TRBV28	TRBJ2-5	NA	ASRAMETQY
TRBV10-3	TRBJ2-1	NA	AISDGRAGDEQF
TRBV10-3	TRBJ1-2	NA	AISDSRGANYGYT
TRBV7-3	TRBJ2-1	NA	ASSLTPSSYNEQF
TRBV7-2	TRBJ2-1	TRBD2	ASSLLGEGYNEQF
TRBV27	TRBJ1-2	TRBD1	ASRGQGIANYGYT
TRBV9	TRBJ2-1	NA	ASSVDLLGGFEQF
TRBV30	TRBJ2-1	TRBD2	AWTIGTRVGNEQF
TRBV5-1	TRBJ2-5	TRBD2	ASSIVRLAGGQETQY
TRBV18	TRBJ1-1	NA	ASSPTRDGGAF
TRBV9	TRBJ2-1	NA	ASSVISGGVDEQF
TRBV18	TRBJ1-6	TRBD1	ASSPLPPGQGGNSPLH
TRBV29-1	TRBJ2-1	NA	SDGFEYNEQF
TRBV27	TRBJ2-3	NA	ASTGGGTDTQY
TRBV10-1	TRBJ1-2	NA	ASSESGVNYGYT
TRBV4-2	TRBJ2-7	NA	ASSQDLLPGETYEQY
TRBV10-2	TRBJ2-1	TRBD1	ASRGQGAGNEQF
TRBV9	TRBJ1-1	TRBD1	ASSVHGGGAGLGTEAF
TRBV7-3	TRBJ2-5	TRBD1	ASSRTGEKTQY
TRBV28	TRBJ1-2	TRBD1	ASRATGTNYGYT
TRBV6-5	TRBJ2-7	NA	ASSYSGLRDEQY
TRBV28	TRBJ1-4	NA	ASRRGSPTNEKLF
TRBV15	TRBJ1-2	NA	ATSRDLVAGNYGYT
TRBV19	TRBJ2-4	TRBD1	ASSLADRVGNIQY
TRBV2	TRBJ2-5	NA	ASSERGQETQY
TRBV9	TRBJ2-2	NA	ASGRRSNTGELF
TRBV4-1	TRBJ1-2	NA	ASSQVWGEGDYGYT
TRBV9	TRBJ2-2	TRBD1	ASSAGQGANTGELF
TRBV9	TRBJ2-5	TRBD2	ASSDRTSGGVETQY
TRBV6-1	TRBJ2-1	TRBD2	ASSESAGGLDEQF
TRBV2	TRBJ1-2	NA	ASSVLEGGGYT
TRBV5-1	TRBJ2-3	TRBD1	ASSLGGDRHTDTQY
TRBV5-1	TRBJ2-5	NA	ASSLAQYHPSKETQY
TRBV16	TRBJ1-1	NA	ASSQSIGGTEAF
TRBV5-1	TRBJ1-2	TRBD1	ASSLSQGAIYGYT
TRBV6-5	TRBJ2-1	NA	ASSYGGAGGNEQF
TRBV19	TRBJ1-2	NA	ASTRHSLLGGYT
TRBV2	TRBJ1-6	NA	ASSSPGGANSPLH
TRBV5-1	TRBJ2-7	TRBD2	ASTGTSGRATGEQY
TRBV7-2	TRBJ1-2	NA	ASSRGQKPSGYGYT
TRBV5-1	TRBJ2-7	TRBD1	ASSLNLGTGGYEQY
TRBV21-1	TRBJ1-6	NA	ASSKVCMSLH
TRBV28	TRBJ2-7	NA	ASSLVGGPYEQY
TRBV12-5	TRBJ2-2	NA	ASGYGGIGTGELF
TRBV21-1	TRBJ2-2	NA	ASSNRRGSPTGELF
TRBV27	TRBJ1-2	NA	ASSLLKAGELYGYT
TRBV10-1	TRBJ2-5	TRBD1	ASSDQGAETQY
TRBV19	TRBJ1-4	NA	ASSIQEGEKLF